Sequencing of this T cell receptor (beta chain) was carried out in a study of identical twins. Study results and limitations: The study reached conclusions through statistical analysis that was cross-sectional, not following the same donors. Modeled out-of-frame TCR alpha sharing in monozygotic twins fell below observed levels.

Using its own MiXCR run on the 5' RACE reads, TCRdb lists one record per CDR3 protein. Of approximately 490,000 distinct CDR3 sequences listed, approximately 20% were seen once; the top ten hold approximately 0.48%. The V gene's germline CDR1 is LNHNV and CDR2 YYDKDF (reference sequence). The CDR3 contains 13 residues. The V end was cut by 1 base, the J end by 7 bases, with 10 bases between. With no exceptions, donors were healthy Caucasians. This clonotype was seen a handful of times. Its antigen is undetermined. This sample also belongs to another study, concerning yellow fever vaccine responses in identical twins.

J is TRBJ1-1 and V is TRBV15; D unresolved. Input material: CD4+ T cells sorted from blood. The sequence was collected from a woman younger than 30 in good health. The CDR3 sequence is CATSRAVRDEAFF. CDR3 coding DNA: TGTGCCACCAGCAGAGCAGTCCGGGATGAAGCTTTCTTT. The full variable domain, rest sourced from reference TRBV15 and TRBJ1-1, is DAMVIQNPRYQVTQFGKPVTLSCSQTLNHNVMYWYQQKSSQAPKLLFHYYDKDFNNEADTPDNFQSRRPNTSFCFLDIRSPGLGDTAMYLCATSRAVRDEAFFGQGTRLTVV.